One and the same sample provided the 22 T cell receptor beta chains below, sequenced in a study of blood T cell repertoires in COVID-19. Profiled with immunoSEQ multiplex PCR; TCRdb holds only in-frame clones, not every one. Of 300,000 to 350,000 clones detected, 75% to 90% appear once; the ten largest clones hold 2% to 3%. The sequencing sample was made of peripheral blood. All receptors come from a man aged 18-30 years with active or convalescent COVID-19.

The chain is built from TRBV18 and TRBJ2-2, with D possibly TRBD1 on 5 matching bases. There are 15 residues in the CDR3. Germline V gene lookup returns CDR1 KGHSH and CDR2 LQKENI. Trimming cost V 3 bases and J 7 bases, with 15 bases left between them. CDR3 protein: CASSPLGHLNGELFF. The CDR3 nucleotides are TGTGCCAGCTCACCCCTCGGACATCTAAACGGGGAGCTGTTTTTT.

V usage is TRBV2 and J usage is TRBJ1-3; no reliable D call. Germline CDR1 is SNHLY and CDR2 is FYNNEI. There are 14 residues in the CDR3. Deletions cut 3 bases from V and 0 bases from J, with 6 bases between. In nucleotides, the CDR3 is TGTGCCAGCAGTGATCTACTCTCTGGAAACACCATATATTTT. It encodes CASSDLLSGNTIYF.

The chain combines TRBV28 with TRBJ1-1; 7 positions agree with TRBD1. V lost 7 bases to trimming and J lost 0 bases; unmatched junction nucleotides: 20. The CDR3 spans 19 residues. Germline assignment: CDR1 MDHEN and CDR2 SYDVKM. The DNA for the CDR3 is TGTGCCAGCACCTTCTACCGACTCAAAAGGGACAGATTGAACACTGAAGCTTTCTTT. It specifies CASTFYRLKRDRLNTEAFF.

This chain connects TRBV27 to TRBJ1-2; 10 bases align to TRBD1. V was clipped by 6 bases and J by 5 bases; unmatched bases: 9. Germline assignment: CDR1 MNHEY and CDR2 SMNVEV (reference sequence). This CDR3 is 15 amino acids long. In DNA form, the CDR3 reads TGTGCCAGCAGCCCCGACAGGGGGCGTTTTTATGGCTACACCTTC. Translating it yields CASSPDRGRFYGYTF.

This clone was recorded only once. V and J are TRBV27 and TRBJ1-1; 10 nucleotides align to TRBD1. The junction had 4 bases not matched to a gene; V was cut back by 5 bases and J by 4 bases. In germline, CDR1 is MNHEY, CDR2 SMNVEV (reference sequence). The CDR3 spans 14 residues. The chain's CDR3 is CASSVDRGPTEAFF. The CDR3 nucleotides are TGTGCCAGCAGTGTAGACAGGGGGCCCACTGAAGCTTTCTTT.

This clone appeared a few times. The chain employs TRBV5-1 and TRBJ1-2; the D is unclear. This CDR3 has 15 amino acids. Deletions cut 0 bases from V and 3 bases from J, with 12 bases between. The germline V gene has CDR1 SGHRS and CDR2 YFSETQ. CDR3 amino acids: CASSLGLTGDYGYTF. The CDR3 nucleotides are TGCGCCAGCAGCTTGGGTCTGACCGGGGACTATGGCTACACCTTC.

The V and J genes are TRBV18 and TRBJ1-1; D gene ambiguous. The germline gives CDR1 KGHSH, CDR2 LQKENI. The CDR3 sequence is 13 residues long. V gave up 8 bases and J gave up 1 base, with 11 bases separating them. The CDR3 DNA follows: TGTGCCAGCCGATACCAGGAGAACACTGAAGCTTTCTTT. It translates to CASRYQENTEAFF.

The sample holds one count of this clone. CDR3 sequence: CASQPGGSSYNEQFF. CDR3 in DNA: TGTGCCAGCCAGCCGGGGGGTAGCTCCTACAATGAGCAGTTCTTC. The J gene is TRBJ2-1, the V gene TRBV27; 7 bases are shared with TRBD2. The ends lost 8 bases at V and 0 bases at J; junction bases unmatched: 7. The germline V gene encodes CDR1 MNHEY and CDR2 SMNVEV (reference sequence). CDR3 length equals 15 residues.

This clone was counted once. The rearrangement uses TRBV5-6 and TRBJ2-1; the match to TRBD1 covers 7 bases. Germline V CDR1 and CDR2: SGHDT, YYEEEE. Trimming removed 3 bases from V and 5 bases from J; junction bases left unmatched: 11. CDR3 size: 16 residues. CDR3 protein: CASSSTGPGLHNEQFF. In nucleotides, the CDR3 is TGTGCCAGCAGCTCGACAGGGCCAGGACTTCACAATGAGCAGTTCTTC.

This chain connects TRBV4-1 to TRBJ1-1; D perhaps matches TRBD1 (6 bases). V lost 5 bases, J lost 11 bases, and 12 bases lay in between. From germline, CDR1 is MGHRA and CDR2 YSYEKL. This CDR3 has 11 residues. The CDR3 nucleotides read TGCGCCAGCAGCGAAGGGGGGCAGGCTTTCTTT. As protein: CASSEGGQAFF.

This chain joins TRBV6-2 or TRBV6-3 and TRBJ1-6; TRBD1 agrees at 7 bases. The junction had 12 bases not matched to a gene; V was cut back by 4 bases and J by 6 bases. There are 17 residues in the CDR3. The germline V gene encodes CDR1 MNHEY and CDR2 SVGEGT. CDR3 loop: CASSSPGQTGRNSPLHF. Written as DNA, the CDR3 is TGTGCCAGCAGTTCCCCGGGACAGACGGGTCGTAATTCACCCCTCCACTTT.

The chain is built from TRBV28 and TRBJ1-3; no firm D call. CDR1 is MDHEN and CDR2 is SYDVKM in the germline V gene. The CDR3 spans 14 residues. The V end lost 3 bases, the J end lost 0 bases, and 6 bases lay between the germline ends. The CDR3 sequence: CASSFYSSGNTIYF. CDR3 bases: TGTGCCAGCAGTTTCTACAGCTCTGGAAACACCATATATTTT.

V gene TRBV7-8 combines with J gene TRBJ2-7; D is unclear. Germline lookup yields CDR1 SGHVS and CDR2 FQNEAQ. Trimming removed 1 base from V and 1 base from J, with 8 bases in between. The CDR3 contains 14 residues. DNA of the CDR3: TGTGCCAGCAGCTTAGTTCCAACTTCCTACGAGCAGTACTTC. It specifies CASSLVPTSYEQYF.

V is TRBV6-5 and J is TRBJ1-1, with D possibly TRBD1 on 6 matching bases. This CDR3 is 14 amino acids long. CDR1 and CDR2 (germline): MNHEY, SVGAGI. The ends were cut back, 7 bases at V and 1 base at J, with 13 bases in the middle. The CDR3 nucleotides read TGTGCCAGCAACCTGGACAGATGGAACACTGAAGCTTTCTTT. It yields the protein CASNLDRWNTEAFF.

The rearrangement links TRBV6-6 to TRBJ2-1, with a tentative D call TRBD2 (5 bases). Germline-derived CDR1 and CDR2 are MNHNY and SVGAGI (reference sequence). Trimming took 6 bases from V and 4 from J, leaving 16 bases between them. The CDR3 is made up of 15 amino acids. The CDR3 sequence: CASSRGSYGYNEQFF. CDR3 DNA sequence: TGTGCCAGCAGCCGGGGTAGCTATGGATACAATGAGCAGTTCTTC.

V usage is TRBV14 and J usage is TRBJ2-7, with TRBD2 matching 13 bases. The CDR3 runs to 15 residues. Losses at the gene ends were 2 bases for V and 4 bases for J; bases not matched to a gene: 2. CDR1 and CDR2 (germline): SGHDN, FVKESK. CDR3 amino acids: CASSQRTSGGYEQYF. CDR3 nucleotides: TGTGCCAGCAGCCAAAGGACTAGCGGGGGTTACGAGCAGTACTTC.

The chain recombines TRBV3-1 (or the pseudogene TRBV3-2) with TRBJ1-1; 8 bases align to TRBD1. After removal of 1 base from V and 5 bases from J, the junction contained 3 bases not matched to a gene. The germline V gene has CDR1 LGHDT and CDR2 YNNKEL (reference sequence). This CDR3 region has 14 residues. The CDR3 loop is CASSQGTGFTEAFF. CDR3 DNA: TGTGCCAGCAGCCAAGGGACAGGGTTTACTGAAGCTTTCTTT.

This chain uses TRBV19 with TRBJ1-2; 9 bases are a match to TRBD1. The CDR3 runs 14 residues. V lost 1 base to trimming and J lost 5 bases; unmatched junction nucleotides: 2. Germline V gene sequence: CDR1 LNHDA, CDR2 SQIVND (reference sequence). As DNA, the CDR3 is TGTGCCAGTAGTATAGGACAGGGGGTATATGGCTACACCTTC. Translated: CASSIGQGVYGYTF. Together with reference TRBV19 and TRBJ1-2, the CDR3 gives the full variable domain: DGGITQSPKYLFRKEGQNVTLSCEQNLNHDAMYWYRQDPGQGLRLIYYSQIVNDFQKGDIAEGYSVSREKKESFPLTVTSAQKNPTAFYLCASSIGQGVYGYTFGSGTRLTVV.

The V gene is TRBV24-1, the J gene TRBJ2-3; perhaps TRBD2 as D (6 bases). Germline V lookup: CDR1 KGHDR, CDR2 SFDVKD. V was cut by 6 bases and J by 2 bases, with 11 bases left in between. The CDR3 runs 14 residues. CDR3 nucleotide sequence: TGTGCCACCAGTATTAGCGGATCCACAGATACGCAGTATTTT. This sequence encodes CATSISGSTDTQYF.

The chain is built from TRBV28 and TRBJ1-5; D is unresolved. The CDR3 extends over 12 amino acids. The germline CDR1 and CDR2 sequences are MDHEN and SYDVKM. The germline V and J ends were trimmed by 5 bases and 6 bases, with 8 bases remaining between them. CDR3 nucleotide sequence: TGTGCCAGCAGTACCGCAGGTCAGCCCCAGCATTTT. Its translation is CASSTAGQPQHF.

This rearrangement joins TRBV4-3 to TRBJ1-4, with 8 bases fitting TRBD1. Germline V gene sequence: CDR1 LGHNA, CDR2 YSLEER. The CDR3 sequence is 15 residues long. V shed 0 bases and J 8 bases; nucleotides not matched to a gene: 5. The CDR3 sequence: CASSQETGAGEKLFF. In nucleotides, the CDR3 is TGCGCCAGCAGCCAAGAGACAGGGGCAGGGGAAAAACTGTTTTTT.

This chain links TRBV27 with TRBJ1-1, with D possibly being TRBD1 (5 bases). V was pared by 3 bases and J by 4 bases, with 15 bases between. Looked up from germline, CDR1 is MNHEY and CDR2 is SMNVEV (reference sequence). This CDR3 spans 15 amino acids. CDR3 DNA: TGTGCCAGCAGTTTGCAACCGGGCAGGGCCACTGAAGCTTTCTTT. It is translated as CASSLQPGRATEAFF.